This paragraph covers one TCR beta chain sequence. An assay was performed, and its level was deep. Study processing details: Filtering differed for immunoSEQ, which gave only junction sequences without quality scores. Sequenced by immunoSEQ multiplex PCR; TCRdb stores in-frame clones only, minus some. V and J calls plus clone size are reproduced from that table; the DNA served to infer D and trimming. The repertoire holds about 450,000 clones, with around 79% as singletons. The data belong to a study of shared clonotypes between healthy human individuals. V gave up 0 bases and J gave up 9 bases, with 15 bases separating them. The CDR3 is made up of 15 amino acids. Germline CDR1 is SSHAT and CDR2 is FNYEAQ (reference sequence).

Sample: PBMCs. This clonotype was obtained from a middle-aged woman in good health. Some clones in this sample may be carry-over from other donors' samples. This sequence joins TRBV7-7 and TRBJ2-1; perhaps TRBD2 as D (6 bases). CDR3 residues: CASSLAGGGKGEQFF. The CDR3 DNA sequence: TGTGCCAGCAGCTTAGCGGGAGGAGGAAAGGGTGAGCAGTTCTTC.